A single sample is the source of the 30 T cell receptor beta chains below, sequenced in a study of blood T cell repertoires in COVID-19. Sequencing was performed with immunoSEQ multiplex PCR; in TCRdb, only in-frame clones are kept and a portion is missing. The repertoire holds about 380,000 clones, with approximately 90% as singletons. Sequencing was performed on PBMCs or T cells enriched from blood (not recorded which). The receptors originated from a woman aged 18-35 years who had recovered from COVID-19.

This clone was observed a few times. The gene calls are TRBV30 and TRBJ1-1; D may be TRBD1 (6 bases). CDR3 length: 13 residues. In germline, CDR1 is GTSNPN, CDR2 SVGIG (reference sequence). Trimming removed 3 bases at V and 4 bases at J, with 12 bases between. CDR3 protein: CAWRDSGVTEAFF. The CDR3 nucleotides are TGTGCCTGGAGGGACAGCGGGGTCACTGAAGCTTTCTTT.

The CDR3 DNA reads TGTGCCAGCAGCAAGGACAGGGGAATTGGCTACACCTTC. It encodes CASSKDRGIGYTF. The V gene is TRBV27, the J gene TRBJ1-2, with 9 bases fitting TRBD1. This CDR3 spans 13 amino acids. V shed 6 bases, J shed 7 bases, and the junction held 6 bases outside the gene matches. Per germline, CDR1 MNHEY and CDR2 SMNVEV (reference sequence).

The V call is TRBV25-1, the J call TRBJ1-2; no clear D gene. V shed 5 bases and J shed 5 bases, with 6 bases lying between them. The CDR3 spans 11 residues. Germline V gene data show CDR1 as MGHDK and CDR2 as SYGVNS. This CDR3 reads CASSRDYGYTF. The CDR3 coding sequence is TGTGCCAGCAGTCGAGATTATGGCTACACCTTC.

The chain is built from TRBV10-3 and TRBJ1-3, with TRBD1 as a possible D gene (6 bases). The CDR3 totals 13 residues. Looked up from germline, CDR1 is ENHRY and CDR2 is SYGVKD. V lost 6 bases and J 2 bases, leaving 8 bases between the germline ends. CDR3 DNA sequence: TGTGCCATCAGCACAGGGACTGGAAACACCATATATTTT. Its protein product is CAISTGTGNTIYF.

This chain joins TRBV6-5 and TRBJ2-7, with 8 positions matching TRBD1. The CDR3 is made up of 15 amino acids. CDR1 and CDR2 (germline): MNHEY, SVGAGI. V was clipped by 6 bases and J by 0 bases; unmatched bases: 7. This CDR3 is CASRPTQGASYEQYF. CDR3 DNA: TGTGCCAGCAGGCCGACTCAGGGGGCCTCCTACGAGCAGTACTTC.

V is TRBV6-5 and J is TRBJ2-3, with D possibly TRBD2 on 6 matching bases. Germline CDR1 MNHEY, CDR2 SVGAGI. The CDR3 length is 13 residues. Trimming took 5 bases from V and 5 from J, leaving 11 bases between them. CDR3 in amino acids: CASSRLVLDTQYF. Here the CDR3 DNA reads TGTGCCAGCAGTAGACTAGTTCTAGATACGCAGTATTTT.

V gene TRBV11-3 combines with J gene TRBJ2-6; possible D gene TRBD2, 6 bases. The CDR3 extends over 17 amino acids. Germline V CDR1 and CDR2: SGHNT, YENEEA. Trimming removed 1 base from V and 4 bases from J, with 14 bases in between. The CDR3 nucleotides read TGTGCCAGCAGCTTAGGGGACGGGGGTCTCGGGGCCAACGTCCTGACTTTC. Residues: CASSLGDGGLGANVLTF.

This clone was observed a handful of times. V is TRBV3-1 (or the pseudogene TRBV3-2) and J is TRBJ1-6, with D possibly being TRBD1 (5 bases). The CDR3 extends over 15 amino acids. Germline V CDR1 and CDR2: LGHDT, YNNKEL (reference sequence). V lost 5 bases to trimming and J lost 5 bases, with 13 bases between them. The CDR3 spells CASSSQGFDNSPLHF. DNA for the CDR3: TGTGCCAGCAGCAGCCAGGGTTTCGATAATTCACCCCTCCACTTT.

The chain is built from TRBV6-1 and TRBJ1-4; maybe TRBD1 (6 bases). The CDR3 runs to 16 residues. V was pared by 1 base and J by 0 bases, with 9 bases between. Germline V gives CDR1 MNHNS, CDR2 SASEGT. The CDR3 DNA is TGTGCCAGCAGTGAAGTGGGGGCTGCAACTAATGAAAAACTGTTTTTT. Protein product: CASSEVGAATNEKLFF.

The gene calls are TRBV6-2 or TRBV6-3 and TRBJ1-6; 10 nucleotides line up with TRBD1. Germline V gives CDR1 MNHEY, CDR2 SVGEGT. The CDR3 spans 14 residues. Trimming took 4 bases from V and 9 from J; bases not matched to a gene: 3. The CDR3 spells CASSSGQGGSPLHF. The DNA for the CDR3 is TGTGCCAGCAGTTCAGGACAGGGGGGTTCACCCCTCCACTTT.

This clone was seen a few times. V and J are TRBV7-3 and TRBJ1-1; unclear D gene. The CDR3 loop spans 15 amino acids. Germline loops: CDR1 SGHTA, CDR2 FQGTGA. The V gene lost 2 bases and the J gene lost 0 bases, with 10 bases spanning the gap. CDR3: CASSLERGMNTEAFF. The DNA for the CDR3 is TGTGCCAGCAGCTTAGAACGTGGCATGAACACTGAAGCTTTCTTT.

This sequence joins TRBV25-1 and TRBJ2-1; D may be TRBD1 (6 bases). Trimming removed 1 base at V and 9 bases at J, with 19 bases between. Germline values: CDR1 MGHDK, CDR2 SYGVNS. The CDR3 totals 16 residues. The CDR3 DNA sequence: TGTGCCAGCAGTGAATTCCCCCAGGGGATGTACGGTGAGCAGTTCTTC. Translating gives CASSEFPQGMYGEQFF.

The chain uses TRBV27 and TRBJ2-2, with 7 bases lining up with TRBD1. In germline, CDR1 is MNHEY, CDR2 SMNVEV (reference sequence). This CDR3 has 14 amino acids. The V and J ends lost 6 bases and 1 base, in that order; junction bases with no gene match: 2. The CDR3 reads CASRRTGNTGELFF. The CDR3 nucleotides read TGTGCCAGCAGGCGGACAGGGAACACCGGGGAGCTGTTTTTT.

This clone was seen only once. The chain recombines TRBV12-3 or TRBV12-4 with TRBJ2-1, with 7 bases identical to TRBD1. V lost 5 bases to trimming and J lost 10 bases; unmatched junction nucleotides: 2. There are 11 residues in the CDR3. The CDR3 loop is CASSPGQEQFF. CDR3 coding DNA: TGTGCCAGCAGTCCGGGACAGGAGCAGTTCTTC.

The chain carries TRBV5-1 and TRBJ2-1; TRBD2 agrees at 11 bases. Germline-derived CDR1 and CDR2 are SGHRS and YFSETQ. The ends lost 0 bases at V and 0 bases at J; junction bases unmatched: 8. CDR3 length equals 19 residues. CDR3 loop: CASSLGLAGLLSSYNEQFF. For the CDR3, the DNA is TGCGCCAGCAGCTTGGGACTAGCGGGGCTCCTCAGCTCCTACAATGAGCAGTTCTTC.

The chain recombines TRBV5-1 with TRBJ2-7; D perhaps matches TRBD2 (6 bases). V shed 4 bases and J shed 4 bases, with 21 bases lying between them. The CDR3 covers 16 residues. The V gene's germline CDR1 is SGHRS and CDR2 YFSETQ. The CDR3 loop is CASSPSVAAFLYEQYF. The CDR3 coding sequence is TGCGCCAGCAGCCCCTCAGTAGCGGCCTTTCTTTACGAGCAGTACTTC.

The chain carries TRBV15 and TRBJ1-2; 7 positions match TRBD1. Germline V lookup: CDR1 LNHNV, CDR2 YYDKDF (reference sequence). Unmatched junction bases numbered 2, after V lost 0 bases and J lost 4 bases. The CDR3 loop spans 14 amino acids. This CDR3 reads CATSRDRTGYGYTF. CDR3 DNA sequence: TGTGCCACCAGCAGAGACAGGACAGGCTATGGCTACACCTTC.

This sequence joins TRBV6-5 and TRBJ1-6; TRBD1 matches at 9 bases. The junction had 9 bases not matched to a gene; V was cut back by 7 bases and J by 8 bases. CDR1 is MNHEY, CDR2 SVGAGI, per germline. The CDR3 is 15 amino acids. CDR3 DNA: TGTGCCAGCAACGTAGGGACAGGGAGCGATTCACCCCTCCACTTT. As protein: CASNVGTGSDSPLHF.

The chain joins TRBV29-1 to TRBJ1-2, with TRBD1 as a possible D gene (6 bases). Germline loops: CDR1 SQVTM, CDR2 ANQGSEA. The CDR3 has 13 amino acids. V gave up 5 bases and J gave up 9 bases, with 19 bases separating them. The CDR3, as DNA: TGCAGCGTTTCACGGGGGGCCATCGGGAGCTACACCTTC. It yields the protein CSVSRGAIGSYTF.

The table lists this clone with a count of one. The chain couples TRBV7-9 to TRBJ2-5, with D possibly TRBD2 on 6 matching bases. Trimming pared 5 bases from V and 4 bases from J, leaving 20 bases between. This CDR3 spans 16 amino acids. From germline, CDR1 is SEHNR and CDR2 FQNEAQ (reference sequence). DNA of the CDR3: TGTGCCAGCAGCCAAGAGGCGGGTTTGGGAGGAGAGACCCAGTACTTC. Translation gives CASSQEAGLGGETQYF.

The gene calls are TRBV28 and TRBJ1-2; tentatively, D is TRBD1 (6 bases). The CDR3 has 15 residues. Germline V gene data show CDR1 as MDHEN and CDR2 as SYDVKM. Trimming took off 4 bases at V and 3 bases at J, with 15 bases between the two ends. Here the CDR3 DNA reads TGTGCCAGCAGTTCCTGGGACAACGTTTACTATGGCTACACCTTC. It specifies CASSSWDNVYYGYTF.

V is TRBV6-5 and J is TRBJ2-7; D is unclear. The length of the CDR3 is 13 residues. The V gene lost 7 bases and the J gene lost 5 bases, with 15 bases spanning the gap. Germline V gives CDR1 MNHEY, CDR2 SVGAGI. The CDR3 loop reads CASIGPQLNEQYF. The CDR3 coding sequence is TGTGCCAGCATCGGTCCGCAACTCAACGAGCAGTACTTC.

The chain couples TRBV28 to TRBJ1-2; 7 positions match TRBD1. Germline CDR1 and CDR2: MDHEN and SYDVKM. The V segment lost 8 bases and the J segment 12 bases; nucleotides outside the gene matches: 12. The CDR3 spans 12 residues. In nucleotides, the CDR3 is TGTGCCAGCGGGGAACGGACCAGGGGGAACACCTTC. Its translation is CASGERTRGNTF.

V usage is TRBV6-5 and J usage is TRBJ1-1, with 9 bases identical to TRBD1. The junction had 15 bases not matched to a gene; V was cut back by 6 bases and J by 10 bases. Germline-derived CDR1 and CDR2 are MNHEY and SVGAGI. The CDR3 runs to 15 residues. CDR3 residues: CASRAGTGSRSGAFF. Written as DNA, the CDR3 is TGTGCCAGCAGAGCCGGGACAGGGAGTCGCAGTGGAGCTTTCTTT.

J is TRBJ2-7 and V is TRBV28, with unresolved D. The CDR3 length is 13 residues. The germline gives CDR1 MDHEN, CDR2 SYDVKM. Deletions cut 8 bases from V and 2 bases from J, with 13 bases between. For the CDR3, the DNA is TGTGCCAGCTCTAGTCAAGCCCCCTACGAGCAGTACTTC. The encoded protein is CASSSQAPYEQYF.

V and J are TRBV29-1 and TRBJ2-1; a weak D match, TRBD2 (6 bases). CDR3 length: 11 amino acids. Germline loops: CDR1 SQVTM, CDR2 ANQGSEA. Between the trimmed V and J ends, which lost 3 bases and 8 bases, there was a span of 8 bases. As DNA, the CDR3 is TGCAGCGTTGAGGCGGGACATGAGCAGTTCTTC. Its translation: CSVEAGHEQFF.

V gene TRBV6-5 combines with J gene TRBJ1-2, with D possibly matching TRBD1 (5 bases). This CDR3 has 13 residues. Deletions cut 2 bases from V and 11 bases from J, with 15 bases between. The V gene's germline CDR1 is MNHEY and CDR2 SVGAGI. CDR3 residues: CASSYSIGGQYTF. CDR3 coding DNA: TGTGCCAGCAGTTACAGTATCGGGGGTCAATACACCTTC.

The CDR3 here is CASSLQAQPQHF. CDR3 DNA: TGTGCCAGCAGCCTCCAGGCTCAGCCCCAGCATTTT. The chain joins TRBV7-9 to TRBJ1-5; the D is unclear. Trimming took 5 bases from V and 6 from J, leaving 8 bases between them. Per the germline V gene, CDR1 is SEHNR and CDR2 is FQNEAQ (reference sequence). The CDR3 loop spans 12 amino acids.

V is TRBV5-6 and J is TRBJ1-1; D possibly corresponds to TRBD1 (6 bases). Germline CDR1 is SGHDT and CDR2 is YYEEEE. The germline V and J ends were trimmed by 4 bases and 1 base, with 17 bases remaining between them. CDR3 length: 16 amino acids. The CDR3 is CASSIHPGTPNTEAFF. The DNA for the CDR3 is TGTGCCAGCAGCATCCACCCCGGGACACCGAACACTGAAGCTTTCTTT.

The chain joins TRBV21-1 to TRBJ2-7; the table's TRBD1 call for D was not verified on the DNA. TRBV21-1 is flagged as a pseudogene. CDR3 length: 18 residues. The CDR3 region has the DNA TGTGCCAGCAGCGGTCCCGGGACAGGGGAAGGTAGGACCTACGAGCAGTACTTC. Protein sequence: CASSGPGTGEGRTYEQYF.